This paragraph covers one TCR beta chain sequence. The antigen remains undetermined. This record belongs to a study of T cell responses to AZD1222 COVID-19 vaccine. Clones were read by immunoSEQ multiplex PCR, and TCRdb kept only the in-frame ones, dropping some. The sample has some 30,000 clones, 89% seen once; the top ten hold about 1.2%. V gave up 9 bases and J gave up 10 bases; unmatched junction bases: 14. There are 15 residues in the CDR3. CDR1 MDHEN and CDR2 SYDVKM come from the germline V gene. Study-level findings and limits: With dominance at 160-218 and 743-854, vaccine-associated CD4 TCRs spanned spike. Compared with day 0, the breadth and depth of the Spike-specific TCR repertoire rose significantly after two doses of AZD1222.

The V gene is TRBV28, the J gene TRBJ1-6; 8 bases agree with TRBD1. The receptor was isolated from an adult in good health. Material: peripheral blood, obtained on day 0 of AZD1222 vaccination. The CDR3 region is CASSRNRQGWSPLHF. The CDR3, as DNA: TGTGCCAGTTCAAGGAACCGACAGGGGTGGTCACCCCTCCACTTT.